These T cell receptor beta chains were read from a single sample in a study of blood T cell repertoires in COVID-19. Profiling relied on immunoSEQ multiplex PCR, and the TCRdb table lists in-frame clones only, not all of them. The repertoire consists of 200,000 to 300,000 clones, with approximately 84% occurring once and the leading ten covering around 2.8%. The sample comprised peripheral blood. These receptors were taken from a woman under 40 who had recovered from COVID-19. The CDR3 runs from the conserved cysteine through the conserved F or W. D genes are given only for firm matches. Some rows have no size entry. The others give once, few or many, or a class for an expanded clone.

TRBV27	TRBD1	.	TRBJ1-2	TGTGCCAGCAGGAGAATGGCTGGACAGGTGGATGGCTACACCTTC	CASRRMAGQVDGYTF
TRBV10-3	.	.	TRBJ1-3	TGTGCCATCAGTGCTGGCGCCAGGGGTGGAAACACCATATATTTT	CAISAGARGGNTIYF
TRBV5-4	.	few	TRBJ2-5	TGTGCCAGCAGCTTTCCAGTGGGGGGAGAAGAGACCCAGTACTTC	CASSFPVGGEETQYF
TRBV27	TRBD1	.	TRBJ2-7	TGTGCCAGCAGGCCCCTCAACCCTCGCGACAGGGGTAAGCCTGAGCAGTACTTC	CASRPLNPRDRGKPEQYF
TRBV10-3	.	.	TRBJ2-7	TGTGCCATCAGTGAATATACCTACGAGCAGTACTTC	CAISEYTYEQYF
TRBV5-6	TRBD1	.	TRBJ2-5	TGTGCCAGCAGCTTCGCGACAGGGCTACAAGAGACCCAGTACTTC	CASSFATGLQETQYF
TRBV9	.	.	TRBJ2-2	TGTGCCAGCAGCGTAGGGCAGGGTGCCGCCGGGGAGCTGTTTTTT	CASSVGQGAAGELFF
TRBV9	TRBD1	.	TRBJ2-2	TGTGCCAGCAGCGTAGCTACCGTGACAGGGGGCACCGGGGAGCTGTTTTTT	CASSVATVTGGTGELFF
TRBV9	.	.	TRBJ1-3	TGTGCCAGCAGCGCCGACTTCGCACGGCCTGGAAACACCATATATTTT	CASSADFARPGNTIYF
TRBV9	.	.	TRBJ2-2	TGTGCCAGCAGCGTAGGCGAGGGGAGGAGCACCGGGGAGCTGTTTTTT	CASSVGEGRSTGELFF
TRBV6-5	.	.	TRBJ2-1	TGTGCTACGAGTGGGAGCTCCTACAATGAGCAGTTCTTC	CATSGSSYNEQFF
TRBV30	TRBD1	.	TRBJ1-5	TGTGCCTGGACGGACAGGCCCAATCAGCCCCAGCATTTT	CAWTDRPNQPQHF
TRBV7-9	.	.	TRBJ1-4	TGTGCCAGCAGCTCCATCGAAAAACTGTTTTTT	CASSSIEKLFF
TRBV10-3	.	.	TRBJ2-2	TGTGCCATCAGTGAGTCTGGACAGAGCACCGGGGAGCTGTTTTTT	CAISESGQSTGELFF
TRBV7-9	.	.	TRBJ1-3	TGTGCCAGCAGTCTGGAGGGATCTGGAAACACCATATATTTT	CASSLEGSGNTIYF
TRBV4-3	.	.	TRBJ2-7	TGCGCCAGCAGCCAAGATTCCACAGGTTTCTCCTACGAGCAGTACTTC	CASSQDSTGFSYEQYF
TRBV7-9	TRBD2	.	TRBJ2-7	TGTGCCAGCAAGGAGCGGGGGGGCCCCTCCTACGAGCAGTACTTC	CASKERGGPSYEQYF
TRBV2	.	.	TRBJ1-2	TGTGCCAGCAATCCGGGTGTCATGGACTACACCTTC	CASNPGVMDYTF
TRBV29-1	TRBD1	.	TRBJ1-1	TGCAGCGTTGTGACAGGGAGGAACACTGAAGCTTTCTTT	CSVVTGRNTEAFF
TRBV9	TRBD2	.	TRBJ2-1	TGTGCCAGCAGCGTAGGAGCGGGGGCTCCGGGGGGCAATGAGCAGTTCTTC	CASSVGAGAPGGNEQFF
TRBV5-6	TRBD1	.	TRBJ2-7	TGTGCCAGCAGCTCGCCCCGGGACAGGGGTGGACGGGAGCAGTACTTC	CASSSPRDRGGREQYF
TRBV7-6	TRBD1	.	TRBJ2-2	TGTGCCAGCAGCTTAGTCCCGGGACAGACCAACACCGGGGAGCTGTTTTTT	CASSLVPGQTNTGELFF
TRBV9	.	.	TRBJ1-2	TGTGCCAGCAGCGTAGCGGCCGAGGGGGGGATTGCTGGCTACACCTTC	CASSVAAEGGIAGYTF
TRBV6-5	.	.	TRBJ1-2	TGTGCCAGCACCAACAGGCATCCTTATGGCTACACCTTC	CASTNRHPYGYTF
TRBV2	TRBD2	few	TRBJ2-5	TGTGCCAGCAGTGCCCCTAGCGGGGGAGAGACCCAGTACTTC	CASSAPSGGETQYF
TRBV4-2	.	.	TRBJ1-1	TGTGCCAGCAGCCAAGAGGGCACGGCATACACTGAAGCTTTCTTT	CASSQEGTAYTEAFF